These T cell receptor beta chains were read from a single sample in a study of T cells after posttransplantation cyclophosphamide. Assay: immunoSEQ multiplex PCR; the TCRdb copy retains only in-frame clones and omits some. The table shows some 16,000 clones, with roughly 80% occurring only once. Sequences were derived from CD8+ T cells sorted from PBMCs, sampled 1903 days after a stem cell transplant with posttransplant cyclophosphamide. Receptors originate from a female patient in her 40s who received an allogeneic stem cell transplant from a related donor, was CMV-positive, and had no GVHD. Part of the T cells may come from the graft donor. CDR3s include the opening cysteine and the closing phenylalanine or tryptophan. Each record gives: clone size, D gene, V gene, J gene, CDR3 protein, CDR3 DNA. A D gene is named only where the DNA matches it firmly. The size entry is marked missing in some rows and otherwise reads once, few, many or a size class.

>NA|NA|TRBV4-3|TRBJ2-7
CASSQDLQGSYEQYF
TGCGCCAGCAGCCAGGACTTGCAGGGGTCCTACGAGCAGTACTTC
>NA|NA|TRBV29-1|TRBJ1-4
CSAAEVASLKLFF
TGCAGCGCGGCGGAGGTGGCGAGTCTGAAACTGTTTTTT
>NA|TRBD1|TRBV19|TRBJ2-6
CASMRGLGANVLTF
TGTGCCAGTATGAGGGGGCTGGGGGCCAACGTCCTGACTTTC
>NA|TRBD2|TRBV5-1|TRBJ2-7
CASSGTLRGGVNEQYF
TGCGCCAGCAGCGGCACTCTCCGCGGGGGGGTAAACGAGCAGTACTTC
>few|TRBD2|TRBV18|TRBJ2-3
CASSLKTSGGTTSTDTQYF
TGTGCCAGCTCACTAAAGACTAGCGGGGGGACTACTAGCACAGATACGCAGTATTTT
>NA|NA|TRBV9|TRBJ2-1
CASSALDSYNEQFF
TGTGCCAGCAGCGCCCTCGACAGTTACAATGAGCAGTTCTTC
>few|NA|TRBV11-2|TRBJ2-7
CASSLEPGLWEYF
TGTGCCAGCAGCTTAGAACCGGGACTGTGGGAGTACTTC
>NA|TRBD1|TRBV2|TRBJ1-4
CASSEGQATNEKLFF
TGTGCCAGCAGTGAGGGACAGGCAACTAATGAAAAACTGTTTTTT
>NA|TRBD1|TRBV7-7|TRBJ2-1
CASSLWGTGAENEQFF
TGTGCCAGCAGCCTATGGGGGACAGGGGCTGAGAATGAGCAGTTCTTC
>NA|NA|TRBV4-3|TRBJ1-2
CASSQAASGGARYGYTF
TGCGCCAGCAGCCAAGCTGCATCGGGAGGGGCGCGCTATGGCTACACCTTC
>once|NA|TRBV6-4|TRBJ1-5
CASSEEGGNQPQHF
TGTGCCAGCAGTGAAGAGGGTGGGAATCAGCCCCAGCATTTT
>NA|TRBD2|TRBV4-2|TRBJ2-7
CASSRGTSGANEQYF
TGTGCCAGCAGCCGAGGGACTAGCGGGGCCAACGAGCAGTACTTC
>NA|NA|TRBV5-8|TRBJ1-1
CASSRRTDYLEAFF
TGTGCCAGCAGCCGCCGGACCGACTACCTCGAGGCTTTCTTT
>NA|TRBD1|TRBV4-1|TRBJ2-7
CASSQAGTGSYEQYF
TGCGCCAGCAGCCAAGCCGGGACAGGGTCCTACGAGCAGTACTTC
>NA|TRBD2|TRBV13|TRBJ2-1
CASSLGLRLGAGGEQFF
TGTGCCAGCAGCTTAGGCCTTCGACTGGGTGCGGGGGGTGAGCAGTTCTTC
>few|TRBD1|TRBV4-3|TRBJ1-6
CASSTQRGQGSPLHF
TGCGCCAGCAGCACCCAACGAGGACAGGGGTCACCCCTCCACTTT
>once|TRBD1|TRBV7-9|TRBJ2-1
CASSHRTGGNEQFF
TGTGCCAGCAGCCACAGGACAGGGGGGAATGAGCAGTTCTTC
>NA|TRBD1|TRBV7-9|TRBJ1-2
CASSYRTGLNYGYTF
TGTGCCAGCAGCTACCGGACAGGTCTTAACTATGGCTACACCTTC
>NA|TRBD2|TRBV5-1|TRBJ2-4
CASSLGLAGGLYIQYF
TGCGCCAGCAGCTTGGGATTAGCGGGGGGGCTGTACATTCAGTACTTC
>NA|NA|TRBV5-5|TRBJ2-7
CASSLAGTEQYF
TGTGCCAGCAGCTTGGCCGGGACAGAGCAGTACTTC
>NA|TRBD1|TRBV13|TRBJ2-3
CASSPGQGRTDTQYF
TGTGCCAGCAGCCCCGGACAGGGGCGCACAGATACGCAGTATTTT
>NA|NA|TRBV19|TRBJ2-7
CASSWTALDYEQYF
TGTGCCAGTTCGTGGACAGCGCTGGACTACGAGCAGTACTTC
>NA|NA|TRBV9|TRBJ2-3
CASSVSGFGTDTQYF
TGTGCCAGCAGCGTGTCTGGGTTCGGGACAGATACGCAGTATTTT
>NA|TRBD1|TRBV18|TRBJ2-7
CASSPGGQGYYEQYF
TGTGCCAGCTCACCTGGGGGACAGGGGTACTACGAGCAGTACTTC
>NA|TRBD2|TRBV10-2|TRBJ2-2
CASMSSGGFTGELFF
TGCGCCAGCATGTCTAGCGGGGGGTTCACCGGGGAGCTGTTTTTT
>NA|TRBD2|TRBV14|TRBJ2-7
CASSQGHSGHYEQYF
TGTGCCAGCAGCCAAGGGCATAGCGGGCACTACGAGCAGTACTTC
>NA|TRBD1|TRBV29-1|TRBJ2-1
CSAEGQDAYNEQFF
TGCAGCGCTGAGGGACAGGATGCCTACAATGAGCAGTTCTTC
>few|TRBD1|TRBV19|TRBJ1-5
CASSLGQAFNQPQHF
TGTGCCAGTAGTCTTGGACAGGCCTTCAATCAGCCCCAGCATTTT
>NA|TRBD1|TRBV12-5|TRBJ2-1
CASGLFSRDRANNERQFF
TGTGCTAGTGGTTTGTTCTCTCGGGACAGGGCTAACAATGAGCGGCAGTTCTTC
>few|NA|TRBV7-7|TRBJ2-1
CASSLGQSYNEQFF
TGTGCCAGCAGCTTAGGACAGTCCTACAATGAGCAGTTCTTC
>few|TRBD2|TRBV7-8|TRBJ2-5
CASSLMTSGGVETQYF
TGTGCCAGCAGCTTAATGACTAGCGGGGGGGTAGAGACCCAGTACTTC
>few|TRBD1|TRBV11-2|TRBJ1-1
CASSSGQGNTEAFF
TGTGCCAGCAGCTCGGGACAGGGGAACACTGAAGCTTTCTTT
>few|NA|TRBV28|TRBJ2-1
CASSPLVGGTYNEQFF
TGTGCCAGCAGCCCCCTGGTCGGCGGGACCTACAATGAGCAGTTCTTC
>NA|TRBD1|TRBV9|TRBJ1-4
CASSVGGQGIEKLFF
TGTGCCAGCAGCGTAGGAGGACAGGGGATAGAAAAACTGTTTTTT
>NA|NA|TRBV2|TRBJ2-3
CARTRIDTQYF
TGTGCCAGGACTCGGATAGATACGCAGTATTTT
>NA|NA|TRBV5-1|TRBJ2-7
CASSADKNTYEQYF
TGCGCCAGCAGCGCTGACAAAAATACCTACGAGCAGTACTTC
>NA|NA|TRBV5-1|TRBJ2-1
CASSLELDGNEQFF
TGCGCCAGCAGCTTGGAACTAGACGGTAATGAGCAGTTCTTC
>NA|TRBD1|TRBV27|TRBJ2-7
CASTRRGQGAYEQYF
TGTGCCAGCACCCGACGGGGACAGGGTGCCTACGAGCAGTACTTC
>NA|NA|TRBV27|TRBJ1-1
CASSFGGLNTEAFF
TGTGCCAGCAGTTTCGGGGGGCTAAACACTGAAGCTTTCTTT
>NA|NA|TRBV10-3|TRBJ1-1
CAISEVTPGGDTEAFF
TGTGCCATCAGTGAAGTGACACCGGGAGGGGACACTGAAGCTTTCTTT
>NA|NA|TRBV6-5|TRBJ2-2
CASSYSERPFGELFF
TGTGCCAGCAGTTACTCAGAGAGGCCCTTCGGGGAGCTGTTTTTT
>NA|NA|TRBV5-1|TRBJ2-1
CASSLGQGSSNEQFF
TGCGCCAGCAGCTTGGGCCAGGGGAGTTCGAATGAGCAGTTCTTC
>NA|NA|TRBV5-1|TRBJ1-1
CASSLGGVSTEAFF
TGCGCCAGCAGCTTGGGTGGAGTCAGCACTGAAGCTTTCTTT
>NA|TRBD1|TRBV5-6|TRBJ2-7
CASSPGQGAYEQYF
TGTGCCAGCAGCCCTGGGCAGGGGGCCTACGAGCAGTACTTC
>NA|TRBD1|TRBV6-5|TRBJ1-2
CASSYSNTGVRGYTF
TGTGCCAGCAGTTACTCGAATACAGGGGTGAGGGGCTACACCTTC
>NA|NA|TRBV4-2|TRBJ2-7
CASSQEESGSSYEQYF
TGTGCCAGCAGCCAAGAGGAAAGCGGCAGCTCCTACGAGCAGTACTTC
>NA|TRBD2|TRBV4-2|TRBJ2-7
CASSQGIGGAYEQYF
TGTGCCAGCAGCCAAGGGATCGGGGGGGCCTACGAGCAGTACTTC
>NA|NA|TRBV19|TRBJ2-1
CASSIDSSYNEQFF
TGTGCCAGTAGTATTGACAGCTCCTACAATGAGCAGTTCTTC
>NA|NA|TRBV4-3|TRBJ2-5
CASSQELQQETQYF
TGCGCCAGCAGCCAAGAATTACAGCAAGAGACCCAGTACTTC
>NA|NA|TRBV27|TRBJ1-4
CASSIQEGEKLFF
TGTGCCAGCAGTATACAGGAAGGGGAAAAACTGTTTTTT
>once|NA|TRBV2|TRBJ2-3
CASTERHGGTDTQYF
TGTGCCAGCACTGAAAGACACGGCGGCACAGATACGCAGTATTTT